This T cell receptor (beta chain) appears in the sequencing data of a study of human T cells and chemical hapten exposure. This clonotype has at least ten counts. The time point was: patch test 3, about 24 weeks after DPC sensitization. Treatment given: therapeutic diphenylcyclopropenone sensitization with weekly scalp DPC. One entry per CDR3 protein, called by TCRdb with MiXCR from the RACE reads. The sample carries tens of thousands of distinct CDR3 sequences, 9.9% recorded once. The specimen was whole blood, collected in connection with sensitization to the hapten diphenylcyclopropenone (DPC). This sequence was found in a woman in her forties with alopecia areata. Some clones in this sample may be carry-over from other donors' samples.

CDR3 protein: CASSQSDGSSYNEQFF. CDR3 bases: TGTGCCAGCAGCCAATCCGACGGAAGCTCCTACAATGAGCAGTTCTTC. The chain carries TRBV4-2 and TRBJ2-1; D is unclear. V was shortened by 2 bases and J by 0 bases, with 11 bases between the two germline ends. Germline CDR1 is LGHNA and CDR2 is YNFKEQ. This CDR3 contains 16 residues.